Below, 23 T cell receptor beta chains from the same sample are listed, as sequenced in a study of tumor-infiltrating lymphocytes in oesophageal squamous cell carcinoma. TCRdb reprocessed the PCR reads with MiXCR, giving one entry per CDR3 protein. Among about 14,000 distinct CDR3 sequences, over 45% were seen once, and the ten largest hold 12% to 15%. The sequencing sample was made of blood. The receptors come from a male donor with esophageal squamous cell carcinoma.

This clonotype was seen ten or more times. The chain joins TRBV4-2 to TRBJ2-6; TRBD1 might be the D (6 bases). Between the trimmed V and J ends, which lost 3 bases and 1 base, there was a span of 7 bases. Germline CDR1 reads LGHNA; CDR2 reads YNFKEQ. The CDR3 length is 15 residues. This CDR3 reads CASSHQGSGANVLTF. CDR3 bases: TGTGCCAGCAGCCACCAGGGGTCTGGGGCCAACGTCCTGACTTTC.

By sample fraction, this clonotype is large (0.1 to 1%). DNA of the CDR3: TGTGCCAGCAGCTTAGGGGGAGTAGGGGAGACCCAGTACTTC. Protein: CASSLGGVGETQYF. The V call is TRBV7-6, the J call TRBJ2-5; TRBD2 is a possible D gene (5 bases). Germline V gene data show CDR1 as SGHVS and CDR2 as FNYEAQ. Deletions cut 1 base from V and 5 bases from J, with 11 bases between. This CDR3 comprises 14 residues.

The chain links TRBV20-1 to TRBJ2-7; 10 positions agree with TRBD2. Gene TRBJ2-5 matches the end of the DNA better, so the J call may be wrong. CDR1 and CDR2 (germline): DFQATT, SNEGSKA (reference sequence). There are 18 residues in the CDR3. Here the CDR3 reads CSARDPSGRGSIGETQYF. CDR3 in DNA: TGCAGTGCTAGAGATCCTAGCGGGAGAGGCTCCATCGGAGAGACCCAGTACTTC.

This clonotype was seen repeatedly, ten times or more. This rearrangement joins TRBV4-1 to TRBJ2-1, with D perhaps TRBD2 (7 bases). CDR3 length: 17 residues. Looked up from germline, CDR1 is MGHRA and CDR2 is YSYEKL. The V end lost 4 bases, the J end lost 2 bases, and 18 bases lay between the germline ends. The CDR3 DNA reads TGCGCCAGCAGCCGGGGGGGCGTGGTCATGACCTACAATGAGCAGTTCTTC. Its protein is CASSRGGVVMTYNEQFF.

This clonotype was recorded many times. The junction departs from the called germline gene at one end, perhaps through a read error. This chain uses TRBV6-1 with TRBJ2-1, with D perhaps matching TRBD2 (5 bases). Germline V gene lookup returns CDR1 MNHNS and CDR2 SASEGT. There are 14 residues in the CDR3. CDR3 sequence (DNA): TGTGCCAGCAGCCCGGGGATGGGAAAGGTGGCCCTCCACTTC. It translates to CASSPGMGKVALHF.

This clonotype was found a few times. The chain recombines TRBV27 with TRBJ2-1; TRBD2 matches 12 bases. Germline CDR1 is MNHEY and CDR2 is SMNVEV (reference sequence). The CDR3 length is 15 residues. With 5 bases clipped from V and 5 bases from J, the junction kept 4 bases outside the gene matches. As DNA, the CDR3 is TGTGCCAGCAGTAAGCTAGCGGGAGGGCACAATGAGCAGTTCTTC. Translating gives CASSKLAGGHNEQFF.

The chain employs TRBV7-8 and TRBJ2-1; D is undetermined. The CDR3 spans 12 residues. V lost 1 base and J lost 7, with 5 bases in between. From germline, CDR1 is SGHVS and CDR2 FQNEAQ. The CDR3 loop is CASSLVINEQFF. CDR3 DNA sequence: TGTGCCAGCAGCTTAGTAATTAATGAGCAGTTCTTC.

A note on this clonotype: The CDR3 does not end in the conserved phenylalanine or tryptophan, so this is likely a read error. The DNA is omitted, as the CDR3 cannot be located on it reliably, and the CDR3 follows TCRdb's listing. The chain employs TRBV7-2 and TRBJ2-6; the table assigns TRBD1, which was not confirmed against the DNA. Per the germline V gene, CDR1 is SGHTA and CDR2 is FQGNSA. Both ends counted, the CDR3 spans 19 residues. The CDR3 is CASSSIRDRGFWETQYFGA.

This clonotype was detected a few times. Lacking the conserved final phenylalanine or tryptophan, this CDR3 likely reflects a read error. No DNA is shown, since the ends of the CDR3 on it are uncertain; the CDR3 is the one TCRdb lists. V gene TRBV7-9 combines with J gene TRBJ2-1; TRBD1 is the table's D call, not checked against the DNA. With termini counted, the CDR3 has 15 amino acids. Germline V gene sequence: CDR1 SEHNR, CDR2 FQNEAQ (reference sequence). CDR3 amino acids: CASSLGTDYGYTFGS.

This clonotype occurred many times. This chain links TRBV20-1 with TRBJ2-7; D unclear. Near its end, the DNA agrees better with TRBJ2-5, so the J call may be wrong. CDR1 DFQATT and CDR2 SNEGSKA come from the germline V gene (reference sequence). CDR3 size: 13 residues. Here the CDR3 reads CSARLDLQETQYF. Written as DNA, the CDR3 is TGCAGTGCTCGACTGGACCTGCAAGAGACCCAGTACTTC.

The table lists this clonotype with a few counts. This rearrangement joins TRBV11-2 to TRBJ2-7, with a weak D call TRBD1 (5 bases). CDR1 and CDR2 from the germline V gene are SGHAT and FQNNGV. V was trimmed by 5 bases and J by 2 bases, leaving 22 bases between them. This CDR3 spans 17 amino acids. CDR3 DNA: TGTGCCAGCAGCAACGCCTTCAGGGTCCTAGTCACCTACGAGCAGTACTTC. It yields the protein CASSNAFRVLVTYEQYF.

Sample share makes this clonotype medium-sized (0.01 to 0.1%). J is TRBJ2-1 and V is TRBV25-1; TRBD2 is a possible D gene (5 bases). The CDR3 runs 16 residues. Per germline, CDR1 MGHDK and CDR2 SYGVNS. Trimming stripped 1 base from V and 7 bases from J, with 17 bases between. The CDR3 here is CASSELARAWGNEQFF. CDR3 nucleotides: TGTGCCAGCAGTGAATTAGCGAGGGCCTGGGGTAATGAGCAGTTCTTC.

This clonotype has a single count. The chain links TRBV7-9 to TRBJ2-5, with 9 bases lining up with TRBD1. TRBJ2-1 explains the end of the DNA better; the J call may be wrong. This CDR3 is built from 17 residues. Germline CDR1 SEHNR, CDR2 FQNEAQ (reference sequence). CDR3 protein: CASSLAGSRDRGYEQFF. CDR3 nucleotide sequence: TGTGCCAGCAGCTTAGCGGGGTCCCGTGACAGGGGGTATGAGCAGTTCTTC.

This clonotype has a single count. The chain employs TRBV5-1 and TRBJ2-1, with 7 bases that match TRBD2. Germline-derived CDR1 and CDR2 are SGHRS and YFSETQ. CDR3 length equals 15 residues. V lost 0 bases to trimming and J lost 5 bases; unmatched junction nucleotides: 5. As DNA, the CDR3 is TGCGCCAGCAGCTTGGAGTCAGGGAGGGACAATGAGCAGTTCTTC. It encodes CASSLESGRDNEQFF.

Remarks on this clonotype: One end of the junction is discordant with germline, which a read error may explain. V and J are TRBV19 and TRBJ2-1; 13 bases fit TRBD2. CDR3 size: 12 residues. Germline loops: CDR1 LNHDA, CDR2 SQIVND (reference sequence). The chain's CDR3 is CASSTTSGREYF. The CDR3 DNA reads TGTGCCAGTAGTACTACTAGCGGGAGGGAGTACTTC. The whole variable domain, remainder taken from reference TRBV19 and TRBJ2-1, is DGGITQSPKYLFRKEGQNVTLSCEQNLNHDAMYWYRQDPGQGLRLIYYSQIVNDFQKGDIAEGYSVSREKKESFPLTVTSAQKNPTAFYLCASSTTSGREYFGPGTRLTVL.

The chain is built from TRBV12-3 or TRBV12-4 and TRBJ2-3; D may be TRBD1 (5 bases). The CDR3 extends over 15 amino acids. V was trimmed by 9 bases and J by 0 bases, leaving 16 bases between them. In nucleotides, the CDR3 is TGTGCCAGTCCACCGAGGACACCCAGCACAGATACGCAGTATTTT. Its translation is CASPPRTPSTDTQYF.

The chain employs TRBV7-6 and TRBJ2-1; no firm D call. Germline lookup yields CDR1 SGHVS and CDR2 FNYEAQ. V gave up 3 bases and J gave up 8 bases, with 8 bases separating them. The CDR3 is made up of 12 amino acids. CDR3 residues: CASSLAEDEQFF. The CDR3 DNA is TGTGCCAGCAGCTTGGCGGAAGATGAGCAGTTCTTC.

This chain links TRBV20-1 with TRBJ2-3; TRBD1 aligns across 8 bases. The V gene end was trimmed by 1 base and the J gene end by 1 base; junction bases not matched to a gene: 4. Per germline, CDR1 DFQATT and CDR2 SNEGSKA (reference sequence). CDR3 size: 15 residues. CDR3 DNA: TGCAGTGCTAGAGCATCGACAGGGGGCACAGATACGCAGTATTTT. It is translated as CSARASTGGTDTQYF.

This clonotype was found once. The chain joins TRBV7-3 to TRBJ2-5, with 16 bases aligning to TRBD2. The CDR3 has 17 residues. Trimming removed 1 base from V and 5 bases from J; junction bases left unmatched: 4. Per the germline V gene, CDR1 is SGHTA and CDR2 is FQGTGA. The CDR3: CASSLMGLAGGPETQYF. In DNA form, the CDR3 reads TGTGCCAGCAGCTTAATGGGACTAGCGGGAGGGCCGGAGACCCAGTACTTC.

This clonotype is medium-sized (0.01 to 0.1%) in the sample. The chain is built from TRBV10-3 and TRBJ2-5; TRBD1 is a possible D gene (6 bases). CDR3 length: 16 amino acids. CDR1 and CDR2 from the germline V gene are ENHRY and SYGVKD. V was trimmed by 0 bases and J by 4 bases, leaving 15 bases between them. The CDR3 protein is CAISESSLGGIETQYF. CDR3 coding DNA: TGTGCCATCAGTGAGTCGTCTTTAGGGGGAATAGAGACCCAGTACTTC.

This clonotype ranks as medium-sized (0.01 to 0.1%). The chain couples TRBV11-2 to TRBJ2-3; TRBD2 aligns across 7 bases. This CDR3 is 17 amino acids long. The trim removed 5 bases at V and 2 bases at J, leaving 13 bases unmatched. Per germline, CDR1 SGHAT and CDR2 FQNNGV. CDR3 region: CASSPTRKRDTTDTQYF. CDR3 in DNA: TGTGCCAGCAGCCCGACCCGGAAGCGGGATACCACAGATACGCAGTATTTT.

This rearrangement joins TRBV7-8 to TRBJ1-1; tentative D call: TRBD1 (6 bases). Trimming pared 0 bases from V and 3 bases from J, leaving 14 bases between. The germline gives CDR1 SGHVS, CDR2 FQNEAQ. The CDR3 is 16 residues long. This CDR3 reads CASSLASRGYDTEAFF. The CDR3 DNA reads as TGTGCCAGCAGCTTAGCTTCCAGGGGATACGACACTGAAGCTTTCTTT.

A note on this clonotype: This may arise from a read error, as a much more abundant clone is one base away. This chain connects TRBV24-1 to TRBJ2-1; D unclear. The CDR3 extends over 13 amino acids. V was trimmed by 3 bases and J by 10 bases, leaving 12 bases between them. Germline V gene lookup returns CDR1 KGHDR and CDR2 SFDVKD. In DNA, the CDR3 is TGTGCCACCAGTGATCCGAGCTCCTACGAGCAGTTCTTC. Its translation is CATSDPSSYEQFF.